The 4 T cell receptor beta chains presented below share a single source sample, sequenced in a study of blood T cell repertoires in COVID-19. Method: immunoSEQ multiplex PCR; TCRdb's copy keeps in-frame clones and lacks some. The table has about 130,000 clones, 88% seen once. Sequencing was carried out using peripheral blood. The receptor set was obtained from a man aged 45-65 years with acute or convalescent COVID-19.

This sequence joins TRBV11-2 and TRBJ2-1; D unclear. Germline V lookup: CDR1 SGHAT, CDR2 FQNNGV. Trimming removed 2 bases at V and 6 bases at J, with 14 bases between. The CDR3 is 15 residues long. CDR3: CASSLRTEYLNEQFF. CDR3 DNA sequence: TGTGCCAGCAGCTTAAGAACAGAATATCTCAATGAGCAGTTCTTC.

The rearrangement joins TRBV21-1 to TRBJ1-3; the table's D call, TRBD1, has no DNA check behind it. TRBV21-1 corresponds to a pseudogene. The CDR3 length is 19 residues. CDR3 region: CASSQLRGQPHSSGNTIYF. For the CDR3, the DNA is TGTGCCAGCAGTCAACTCAGAGGACAGCCACACAGCTCTGGAAACACCATATATTTT.

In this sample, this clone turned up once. The DNA for the CDR3 is TGTGCCAGCAGTTATCGCCGCGACTCTTCACCCCTCCACTTT. Its translation is CASSYRRDSSPLHF. This sequence joins TRBV6-5 and TRBJ1-6; D not certain. CDR3 length equals 14 residues. Trimming took 3 bases from V and 9 from J, leaving 12 bases between them. CDR1 and CDR2 (germline): MNHEY, SVGAGI.

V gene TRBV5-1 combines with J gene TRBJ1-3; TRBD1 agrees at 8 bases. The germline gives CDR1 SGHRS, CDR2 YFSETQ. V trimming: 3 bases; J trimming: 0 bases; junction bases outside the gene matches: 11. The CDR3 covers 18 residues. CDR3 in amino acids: CASSYDVPGQASGNTIYF. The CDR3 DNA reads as TGCGCCAGCAGCTACGACGTCCCGGGACAGGCCTCTGGAAACACCATATATTTT.